These 9 T cell receptor beta chains share one sample of origin, sequenced in a study of blood T cell repertoires in COVID-19. The assay was immunoSEQ multiplex PCR, and TCRdb's table has in-frame clones only and misses some. The data show fewer than 500,000 clones, with approximately 80% seen just once and approximately 1% held by the top ten. Specimen: peripheral blood. The receptors shown here come from a human donor with acute or convalescent COVID-19. The donor label of this sample is uncertain.

CDR3 nucleotide sequence: TGTGCCAGCAGCCTGGCTAGCGCTCAAGATACGCAGTATTTT. This translates into CASSLASAQDTQYF. The rearrangement uses TRBV9 and TRBJ2-3, with D tentatively TRBD2 (6 bases). The V end lost 4 bases, the J end lost 5 bases, and 14 bases lay between the germline ends. Per germline, CDR1 SGDLS and CDR2 YYNGEE. The CDR3 has 14 residues.

The chain has TRBV28 and TRBJ1-2; 7 nucleotides align to TRBD1. Germline CDR1 MDHEN, CDR2 SYDVKM. This CDR3 is 13 amino acids long. Trimming removed 6 bases from V and 7 bases from J; junction bases left unmatched: 8. The CDR3 bases are TGTGCCAGCAGAAGAGGACAGGCGGGTGGCTACACCTTC. Translated, it gives CASRRGQAGGYTF.

The chain links TRBV2 to TRBJ1-2; perhaps TRBD1 as D (5 bases). The V gene lost 4 bases and the J gene lost 1 base, with 13 bases spanning the gap. Germline loops: CDR1 SNHLY, CDR2 FYNNEI. CDR3 length equals 15 residues. The CDR3 protein is CASSARQQSNYGYTF. The CDR3 nucleotides are TGTGCCAGCAGTGCACGACAGCAGAGTAACTATGGCTACACCTTC.

This clone showed up just a few times. V and J are TRBV18 and TRBJ1-4, with 7 bases identical to TRBD1. The V gene's germline CDR1 is KGHSH and CDR2 LQKENI. The CDR3 runs 15 residues. The trim removed 5 bases at V and 8 bases at J, leaving 11 bases unmatched. The CDR3 bases are TGTGCCAGCTCATCCCTGGACAGGATGGGGGAAAAACTGTTTTTT. It encodes CASSSLDRMGEKLFF.

This chain connects TRBV5-1 to TRBJ2-3; perhaps TRBD1 as D (5 bases). In germline, CDR1 is SGHRS, CDR2 YFSETQ. Trimming took off 1 base at V and 3 bases at J, with 12 bases between the two ends. The CDR3 length is 15 residues. This chain's CDR3 is CASSLIVSGTDTQYF. CDR3 sequence (DNA): TGCGCCAGCAGCTTGATCGTCTCAGGGACAGATACGCAGTATTTT. The full variable domain, completed using reference TRBV5-1 and TRBJ2-3, is KAGVTQTPRYLIKTRGQQVTLSCSPISGHRSVSWYQQTPGQGLQFLFEYFSETQRNKGNFPGRFSGRQFSNSRSEMNVSTLELGDSALYLCASSLIVSGTDTQYFGPGTRLTVL.

The chain couples TRBV10-3 to TRBJ1-2; D is unclear. With 3 bases removed from V and 4 bases from J, the gap between germline ends came to 24 bases. Germline-derived CDR1 and CDR2 are ENHRY and SYGVKD. The CDR3 has 18 residues. The CDR3 protein is CAISEDLRVMNRGYGYTF. The CDR3 nucleotides are TGTGCCATCAGTGAAGACCTGAGGGTCATGAACCGGGGCTATGGCTACACCTTC.

The rearrangement joins TRBV9 to TRBJ2-1; 9 positions match TRBD2. Per germline, CDR1 SGDLS and CDR2 YYNGEE. This CDR3 spans 16 amino acids. V lost 3 bases to trimming and J lost 9 bases; unmatched junction nucleotides: 13. The CDR3 region is CASSGYRRGGSGEQFF. DNA of the CDR3: TGTGCCAGCAGCGGTTATCGGCGGGGGGGCAGTGGTGAGCAGTTCTTC.

The chain recombines TRBV5-6 with TRBJ2-1; D is possibly TRBD2 (7 bases). The CDR3 has 17 amino acids. Trimming left V 2 bases short and J 8 bases short, with 23 bases between. The germline gives CDR1 SGHDT, CDR2 YYEEEE. This CDR3 reads CASSFTGSGVRGDEQFF. The CDR3 DNA sequence: TGTGCCAGCAGCTTTACAGGGAGCGGGGTCAGAGGGGATGAGCAGTTCTTC.

CDR3 DNA sequence: TGTGCCAGCAGTTTAGGACTAGCGGGAGCGAGTTACTTC. It is translated as CASSLGLAGASYF. V and J are TRBV12-3 or TRBV12-4 and TRBJ2-5; TRBD2 matches 12 bases. V was pared by 1 base and J by 14 bases, with 5 bases of the junction left unmatched. CDR3 length equals 13 residues.